There are many counts of the clone carrying this TCR beta chain. Its target is unknown. For ophthalmopathy patients, the Clinical Activity Score was at least 3 and the NOSPECS grade at least 4; duration was under 3 months. The data belong to a study of T cells in Graves' hyperthyroidism and ophthalmopathy. The study, taken as a whole, reports: Blood shared most expanded thyroid clonotypes above 0.001. A 13 V-J model separated ophthalmopathy from stable hyperthyroidism.

Germline assignment: CDR1 SGHAT and CDR2 FQNNGV. V gave up 5 bases and J gave up 5 bases, with 12 bases separating them. The CDR3 has 13 residues. Amplification of TCR beta CDR3 regions used RNA as the template. Using the HTBI primer set, a first-round RT-PCR was run on the TCR CDR3. TCRdb re-analysed the multiplex PCR reads in MiXCR, keeping a single row per CDR3 protein. The sample lists some 500,000 distinct CDR3 sequences, roughly 25% occurring once. Sequenced: blood. This TCR derives from a woman between 25 and 40 years old with Graves' ophthalmopathy. V is TRBV11-2 and J is TRBJ2-5; tentatively, D is TRBD2 (5 bases). The CDR3 here is CASSRGSRETQYF. The CDR3 coding sequence is TGTGCCAGCAGCCGAGGGTCGAGGGAGACCCAGTACTTC.